This TCR beta chain stems from a study of cytomegalovirus exposure and HLA in healthy donors. Study-wide results and limits: Using a false discovery rate of 0.05, a later analysis showed that 15,000 to 20,000 TCR beta sequences were associated with HLA alleles. Some TCR beta chains (more than 150 of them) were listed as cytomegalovirus-associated.

V was shortened by 2 bases and J by 6 bases, with 10 bases between the two germline ends. CDR1 SGHTA and CDR2 FQGTGA come from the germline V gene. The CDR3 loop spans 13 amino acids. This clone was observed a single time. Its antigen is not known. PCR used 60 Vbeta primers and 13 Jbeta primers. Method: immunoSEQ multiplex PCR; TCRdb's copy keeps in-frame clones and lacks some. The table records 200,000 to 250,000 clones, 65% to 75% of them present only once. Source material: PBMCs. This sequence originates from a young woman in good health and CMV-seronegative. This rearrangement joins TRBV7-3 to TRBJ1-1; unclear D gene. CDR3 nucleotides: TGTGCCAGCAGCTTATCCCGCGGCGCTGAAGCTTTCTTT. Translation gives CASSLSRGAEAFF.